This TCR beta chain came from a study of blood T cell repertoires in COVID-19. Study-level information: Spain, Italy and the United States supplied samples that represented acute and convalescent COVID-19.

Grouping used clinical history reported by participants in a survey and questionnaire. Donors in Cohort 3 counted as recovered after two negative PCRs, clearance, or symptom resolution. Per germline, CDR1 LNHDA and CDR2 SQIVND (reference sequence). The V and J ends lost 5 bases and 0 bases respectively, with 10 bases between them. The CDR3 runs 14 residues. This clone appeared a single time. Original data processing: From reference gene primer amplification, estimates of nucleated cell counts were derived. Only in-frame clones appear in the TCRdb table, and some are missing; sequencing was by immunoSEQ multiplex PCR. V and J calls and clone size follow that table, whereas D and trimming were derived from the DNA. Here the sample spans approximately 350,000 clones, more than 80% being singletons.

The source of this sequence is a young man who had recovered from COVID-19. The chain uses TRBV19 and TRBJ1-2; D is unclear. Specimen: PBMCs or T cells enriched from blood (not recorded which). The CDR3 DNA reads TGTGCCAGTAGTCCCTTCGGGGCTAACTATGGCTACACCTTC. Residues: CASSPFGANYGYTF.